These T cell receptor beta chains were read from a single sample in a study of blood T cell repertoires in COVID-19. Method: immunoSEQ multiplex PCR; TCRdb's copy keeps in-frame clones and lacks some. The table has 250,000 to 300,000 clones, around 80% seen once. The sample was peripheral blood. The source is a man older than 75 with acute or convalescent COVID-19. Both conserved end residues are part of each CDR3. The order of the fields is D gene, V gene, clone size, J gene, CDR3 protein, CDR3 DNA. D genes are given only for firm matches. Only some rows state a clone size, as once, few, many or a class for expanded clones.

d_gene: TRBD1; v_gene: TRBV18; abundance: .; j_gene: TRBJ1-5; CDR3aa: CASSQGASSNQPQHF; CDR3nt: TGTGCCAGCTCACAGGGGGCGAGCAGCAATCAGCCCCAGCATTTT
d_gene: TRBD2; v_gene: TRBV6-5; abundance: .; j_gene: TRBJ2-7; CDR3aa: CASVRGGDAIYEQYF; CDR3nt: TGTGCCAGCGTAAGGGGAGGGGACGCTATCTACGAGCAGTACTTC
d_gene: TRBD2; v_gene: TRBV7-9; abundance: .; j_gene: TRBJ2-1; CDR3aa: CASSLGWTSGISYNEQFF; CDR3nt: TGTGCCAGCAGCTTAGGCTGGACTAGCGGGATCTCCTACAATGAGCAGTTCTTC
d_gene: TRBD1; v_gene: TRBV4-1; abundance: few; j_gene: TRBJ1-5; CDR3aa: CASSQETGIPQPQHF; CDR3nt: TGCGCCAGCAGCCAAGAGACAGGGATCCCTCAGCCCCAGCATTTT
d_gene: .; v_gene: TRBV27; abundance: .; j_gene: TRBJ1-3; CDR3aa: CASRPTGVSGNTIYF; CDR3nt: TGTGCCAGCAGACCGACAGGAGTCTCTGGAAACACCATATATTTT
d_gene: .; v_gene: TRBV5-1; abundance: .; j_gene: TRBJ1-5; CDR3aa: CASSLEGGTQPQHF; CDR3nt: TGCGCCAGCAGCTTGGAAGGGGGAACTCAGCCCCAGCATTTT
d_gene: .; v_gene: TRBV5-1; abundance: .; j_gene: TRBJ2-3; CDR3aa: CASSLVLGTTPTDTQYF; CDR3nt: TGCGCCAGCAGCTTGGTTCTCGGGACAACTCCCACAGATACGCAGTATTTT
d_gene: .; v_gene: TRBV6-1; abundance: .; j_gene: TRBJ1-1; CDR3aa: CASSESPGRTEAFF; CDR3nt: TGTGCCAGCAGTGAATCTCCAGGGCGGACTGAAGCTTTCTTT
d_gene: .; v_gene: TRBV3-1/TRBV3-2; abundance: .; j_gene: TRBJ1-3; CDR3aa: CASRRTGNTIYF; CDR3nt: TGTGCCAGCAGGAGAACTGGAAACACCATATATTTT
d_gene: TRBD2; v_gene: TRBV7-2; abundance: .; j_gene: TRBJ2-5; CDR3aa: CASSFDGGWAETQYF; CDR3nt: TGTGCCAGCAGCTTTGACGGGGGGTGGGCTGAGACCCAGTACTTC
d_gene: TRBD2; v_gene: TRBV3-1/TRBV3-2; abundance: .; j_gene: TRBJ2-7; CDR3aa: CASSPGGGRSYEQYF; CDR3nt: TGTGCCAGCAGCCCTGGCGGGGGGCGTTCCTACGAGCAGTACTTC
d_gene: .; v_gene: TRBV7-3; abundance: .; j_gene: TRBJ2-2; CDR3aa: CASSLGVRGSGELFF; CDR3nt: TGTGCCAGCAGCCTAGGGGTCAGGGGTTCCGGGGAGCTGTTTTTT
d_gene: TRBD1; v_gene: TRBV3-1/TRBV3-2; abundance: .; j_gene: TRBJ2-4; CDR3aa: CASSPQGGPLAKNIQYF; CDR3nt: TGTGCCAGCAGCCCACAGGGGGGCCCCTTAGCCAAAAACATTCAGTACTTC
d_gene: .; v_gene: TRBV3-1/TRBV3-2; abundance: .; j_gene: TRBJ2-7; CDR3aa: CASSPARQGWEQYF; CDR3nt: TGTGCCAGCAGCCCAGCCAGACAAGGCTGGGAGCAGTACTTC
d_gene: .; v_gene: TRBV6-5; abundance: once; j_gene: TRBJ2-1; CDR3aa: CASSYSGGGNEQFF; CDR3nt: TGTGCCAGCAGTTACTCCGGGGGTGGCAATGAGCAGTTCTTC
d_gene: .; v_gene: TRBV6-5; abundance: .; j_gene: TRBJ2-7; CDR3aa: CASIQSGLYEQYF; CDR3nt: TGTGCCAGCATTCAGTCTGGACTCTACGAGCAGTACTTC
d_gene: .; v_gene: TRBV18; abundance: .; j_gene: TRBJ2-7; CDR3aa: CASSPQYEQYF; CDR3nt: TGTGCCAGCTCACCCCAATACGAGCAGTACTTC
d_gene: TRBD2; v_gene: TRBV2; abundance: .; j_gene: TRBJ2-3; CDR3aa: CASKPGLATAADTQYF; CDR3nt: TGTGCCAGCAAGCCGGGACTAGCAACTGCGGCAGATACGCAGTATTTT
d_gene: TRBD2; v_gene: TRBV11-2; abundance: .; j_gene: TRBJ2-7; CDR3aa: CASSLAGGGFGTEQYF; CDR3nt: TGTGCCAGCAGCTTAGCGGGAGGTGGGTTTGGAACCGAGCAGTACTTC
d_gene: .; v_gene: TRBV7-2; abundance: .; j_gene: TRBJ2-5; CDR3aa: CASSTDFQETQYF; CDR3nt: TGTGCCAGCAGCACAGATTTTCAAGAGACCCAGTACTTC
d_gene: .; v_gene: TRBV5-4; abundance: .; j_gene: TRBJ2-1; CDR3aa: CASSLTSGSYNEQFF; CDR3nt: TGTGCCAGCAGCTTGACGAGCGGCTCCTACAATGAGCAGTTCTTC
d_gene: .; v_gene: TRBV7-7; abundance: .; j_gene: TRBJ2-3; CDR3aa: CASSPRIDFDTQYF; CDR3nt: TGTGCTAGCAGCCCCCGGATTGACTTTGATACGCAGTATTTT
d_gene: TRBD2; v_gene: TRBV18; abundance: .; j_gene: TRBJ2-1; CDR3aa: CASSHISGSHNEQFF; CDR3nt: TGTGCCAGCTCACACATTAGCGGGAGCCACAATGAGCAGTTCTTC
d_gene: TRBD2; v_gene: TRBV28; abundance: many; j_gene: TRBJ2-2; CDR3aa: CASSLSGGAAGELFF; CDR3nt: TGTGCCAGCAGTTTGAGCGGGGGGGCCGCCGGGGAGCTGTTTTTT
d_gene: .; v_gene: TRBV5-1; abundance: .; j_gene: TRBJ2-5; CDR3aa: CASSQGDSGGRTQYF; CDR3nt: TGCGCCAGCAGCCAAGGGGACTCTGGGGGAAGGACCCAGTACTTC
d_gene: .; v_gene: TRBV7-2; abundance: few; j_gene: TRBJ2-1; CDR3aa: CASSLGALGQFF; CDR3nt: TGTGCCAGCAGCCTTGGGGCCTTGGGGCAGTTCTTC
d_gene: TRBD1; v_gene: TRBV18; abundance: .; j_gene: TRBJ1-2; CDR3aa: CASSPPGQGGGYTF; CDR3nt: TGTGCCAGCTCACCTCCGGGACAGGGTGGGGGCTACACCTTC
d_gene: TRBD1; v_gene: TRBV5-1; abundance: .; j_gene: TRBJ1-3; CDR3aa: CASSLRTGLSGNTIYF; CDR3nt: TGCGCCAGCAGCTTGAGGACAGGGCTCTCTGGAAACACCATATATTTT
d_gene: TRBD1; v_gene: TRBV4-1; abundance: once; j_gene: TRBJ2-2; CDR3aa: CATSESGGAFTGELFF; CDR3nt: TGCGCCACCTCAGAATCAGGGGGCGCGTTCACCGGGGAGCTGTTTTTT
d_gene: TRBD2; v_gene: TRBV7-8; abundance: .; j_gene: TRBJ2-7; CDR3aa: CASSLDLAASSYEQYF; CDR3nt: TGTGCCAGCAGCTTAGACCTAGCGGCGAGCTCCTACGAGCAGTACTTC
d_gene: TRBD1; v_gene: TRBV28; abundance: once; j_gene: TRBJ1-2; CDR3aa: CASRPGTGYANYGYTF; CDR3nt: TGTGCCAGCAGACCCGGGACAGGCTACGCTAACTATGGCTACACCTTC
d_gene: TRBD1; v_gene: TRBV2; abundance: .; j_gene: TRBJ1-2; CDR3aa: CASSPTRQGADYGYTF; CDR3nt: TGTGCCAGCAGTCCTACACGACAGGGGGCGGATTATGGCTACACCTTC
d_gene: .; v_gene: TRBV11-3; abundance: .; j_gene: TRBJ2-3; CDR3aa: CASSWQGSTDTQYF; CDR3nt: TGTGCCAGCAGCTGGCAGGGTAGCACAGATACGCAGTATTTT
d_gene: TRBD1; v_gene: TRBV19; abundance: .; j_gene: TRBJ1-6; CDR3aa: CASTGTGGAGPNSPLHF; CDR3nt: TGTGCCAGCACCGGGACAGGGGGCGCAGGCCCAAATTCACCCCTCCACTTT
d_gene: .; v_gene: TRBV7-2; abundance: .; j_gene: TRBJ1-1; CDR3aa: CASSLVGAQAFF; CDR3nt: TGTGCCAGCAGCTTAGTCGGAGCTCAAGCTTTCTTT
d_gene: .; v_gene: TRBV3-1/TRBV3-2; abundance: .; j_gene: TRBJ2-6; CDR3aa: CASSLRGSGANVLTF; CDR3nt: TGTGCCAGCAGCCTTAGGGGGTCTGGGGCCAACGTCCTGACTTTC
d_gene: .; v_gene: TRBV14; abundance: once; j_gene: TRBJ1-1; CDR3aa: CASSQDTGRGSVAFF; CDR3nt: TGTGCCAGCAGCCAAGATACCGGGCGGGGTTCTGTAGCTTTCTTT
d_gene: .; v_gene: TRBV5-5; abundance: .; j_gene: TRBJ1-5; CDR3aa: CASSSGQLLGPQHF; CDR3nt: TGTGCCAGCAGCTCCGGACAGCTATTGGGGCCCCAGCATTTT
d_gene: TRBD2; v_gene: TRBV5-1; abundance: once; j_gene: TRBJ2-3; CDR3aa: CASSFSLAGGEDTQYF; CDR3nt: TGCGCCAGCAGCTTCTCTTTAGCGGGAGGAGAAGATACGCAGTATTTT